The entry below gives a single T cell receptor beta chain sequence along with its context. The antigen is undetermined. Sequence at one end of the junction differs from germline and may be a read error. CDR3 length equals 15 residues. CDR1 and CDR2 from the germline V gene are SGHDT and YYEEEE. This record comes from a study of a mutant IDH1 vaccine in newly diagnosed glioma. Study as a whole: Vaccinations were initiated 4-6 weeks following radiotherapy alone, or were given together with temozolomide cycles.

As for time point: week 35, safety follow-up. Each dose of the vaccine consisted of 300 ug of mutant IDH1 20-mer peptide, with topical imiquimod. At weeks 1, 3, 5, 7, 11, 15, 19 and 23, patients received a vaccination, eight in all. Sequencing was performed with immunoSEQ multiplex PCR; in TCRdb, only in-frame clones are kept and a portion is missing. In the table there are about 48,000 clones, 76% of which are singletons. Sequencing was performed on PBMCs, taken from a glioma patient whose treatment included an IDH1 peptide vaccine. The receptor was isolated from a man aged 35 to 55 with glioma. The chain carries TRBV5-6 and TRBJ2-3; 10 bases are a match to TRBD1. CDR3 in amino acids: CASSPGQGMRVESDF. The CDR3 DNA is TGTGCCAGCAGCCCGGGACAGGGGATGAGGGTAGAGTCGGATTTT.